This T cell receptor beta chain came from a study of shared clonotypes between healthy human individuals. Clones were sequenced by immunoSEQ multiplex PCR, and TCRdb holds only the in-frame ones, with some missing. The repertoire holds under 2,500,000 clones, roughly 95% seen once, with roughly 0.13% in the top ten. Naive CD4+ cells were CD45RA-selected; the remaining cells were memory. Germline loops: CDR1 SGHTA, CDR2 FQGNSA. The junction had 3 bases not matched to a gene; V was cut back by 0 bases and J by 3 bases. This CDR3 is 15 amino acids long. The receptor was isolated from a man aged 18-30 years in good health. The rearrangement links TRBV7-2 to TRBJ1-2; TRBD1 matches at 8 bases. The sequenced sample consisted of naive CD4+ T cells sorted from blood. Documented subset: CD45RA+ positively selected. The CDR3, as DNA: TGTGCCAGCAGCTTAGCTCCAGGGGGCGACTATGGCTACACCTTC. Its protein is CASSLAPGGDYGYTF.